The rows below give T cell receptor beta chains drawn from one sample of a study of PD-L1 blockade in urothelial cancer. Sequencing used immunoSEQ multiplex PCR; TCRdb keeps in-frame clones, though not all of them. The table lists 70,000 or so clones, roughly 88% of them singletons. The material was PBMCs, obtained around atezolizumab (anti-PD-L1) treatment. Source of these receptors: a man between 70 and 80 years old with urothelial cancer. CDR3s include the opening cysteine and the closing phenylalanine or tryptophan. D genes are given only for firm matches. Not every row has a clone size; where given, it reads once, few, many or a size class.

clone_size,v_call,d_call,j_call,cdr3_nt,cdr3_aa
.,TRBV4-1,TRBD1,TRBJ2-3,TGCGCCAGCAGCCAAGGGGACAGGGTTAGGACAGATACGCAGTATTTT,CASSQGDRVRTDTQYF
.,TRBV2,TRBD1,TRBJ2-1,TGTGCCAGCAGTGGGAGGGACAGGGGTTTCAATGAGCAGTTCTTC,CASSGRDRGFNEQFF
.,TRBV6-6,TRBD2,TRBJ2-3,TGTGCCAGCAGTTATCCGGGGGGGCCAGATACGCAGTATTTT,CASSYPGGPDTQYF
.,TRBV29-1,TRBD1,TRBJ1-1,TGCAGCGTTGAAGGGACCAAGGAGGGGGCGTTTGAAGCTTTCTTT,CSVEGTKEGAFEAFF
once,TRBV7-8,TRBD2,TRBJ2-1,TGTGCCAGCAGCTTAGTGGCGGGAGGCGAGCAGTTCTTC,CASSLVAGGEQFF
.,TRBV11-3,.,TRBJ2-1,TGTGCCAGCAGCCTCCGGGGAACCAATGAGCAGTTCTTC,CASSLRGTNEQFF
.,TRBV7-2,TRBD2,TRBJ2-7,TGTGCCAGCAGCCGACTAGCGGGACCCTACGAGCAGTACTTC,CASSRLAGPYEQYF
.,TRBV28,.,TRBJ2-7,TGTGCCAGCAGTTTGGGACACTACGAGCAGTACTTC,CASSLGHYEQYF
.,TRBV11-2,.,TRBJ2-2,TGTGCCAGCCCCAGGGTCACCGGGGAGCTGTTTTTT,CASPRVTGELFF
.,TRBV5-6,TRBD1,TRBJ2-5,TGTGCCAGCAGCGGCCGGGACAGGGCAGAGACCCAGTACTTC,CASSGRDRAETQYF
.,TRBV5-1,.,TRBJ2-5,TGCGCCAGCAGCCCTACTAGTAGGGAGACCCAGTACTTC,CASSPTSRETQYF
.,TRBV28,TRBD1,TRBJ2-7,TGTGCCAGCAGTCCAGGGGGCGGGGACGAGCAGTACTTC,CASSPGGGDEQYF
.,TRBV11-3,.,TRBJ2-1,TGTGCCAGCAGCTTAGATGCGGTTTACAATGAGCAGTTCTTC,CASSLDAVYNEQFF
.,TRBV5-1,TRBD1,TRBJ1-4,TGCGCCAGCAGCCTACAGGGGAACACTAATGAAAAACTGTTTTTT,CASSLQGNTNEKLFF
.,TRBV28,.,TRBJ2-5,TGTGCCAGCAGCCCAGGCTTTGGGACCCAGTACTTC,CASSPGFGTQYF
.,TRBV27,.,TRBJ2-3,TGTGCCAGCAGTTTTGACAGAACCTCCACAGATACGCAGTATTTT,CASSFDRTSTDTQYF
.,TRBV15,.,TRBJ2-7,TGTGCCACCAGCAGAGATCTCACGACACCGAACTACGAGCAGTACTTC,CATSRDLTTPNYEQYF
once,TRBV28,.,TRBJ2-3,TGTGCCAGCAGTTTATCTGGCCCAGATACGCAGTATTTT,CASSLSGPDTQYF